A single sample is the source of the 5 T cell receptor beta chains below, sequenced in a study of T cells in Graves' hyperthyroidism and ophthalmopathy. There were TCR beta CDR3 regions amplified from RNA transcripts. When the TCR CDR3 underwent first-round RT-PCR, the HTBI primer set was used. TCRdb analysed the multiplex PCR reads with MiXCR anew, one entry per CDR3 protein. The sample includes about 350,000 distinct CDR3 sequences, over 11% of them seen just once. The source material was blood. The origin of the receptors is a young woman with Graves' hyperthyroidism.

This clonotype turned up a few times. This chain joins TRBV4-3 and TRBJ2-4; D uncertain. This CDR3 is built from 15 residues. V was shortened by 0 bases and J by 7 bases, with 13 bases between the two germline ends. Germline CDR1 is LGHNA and CDR2 is YSLEER. The CDR3 nucleotides read TGCGCCAGCAGCCAAGATCTGCAAGGGTATAACATTCAGTACTTC. Translation gives CASSQDLQGYNIQYF.

This clonotype has a count of ten or more. This chain connects TRBV7-8 to TRBJ1-1, with D tentatively TRBD1 (5 bases). Trimming removed 1 base from V and 0 bases from J, with 12 bases in between. Germline values: CDR1 SGHVS, CDR2 FQNEAQ. This CDR3 has 16 amino acids. The CDR3 nucleotides are TGTGCCAGCAGCTTAGTTGGGGGAACTATGAACACTGAAGCTTTCTTT. Translating it yields CASSLVGGTMNTEAFF.

The sample holds many counts of this clonotype. This sequence joins TRBV6-2 or TRBV6-3 and TRBJ1-1; a possible D gene is TRBD1 (5 bases). V dropped 2 bases and J dropped 4 bases, with 11 bases sitting between them. This CDR3 contains 14 residues. CDR1 MNHEY and CDR2 SVGEGT come from the germline V gene. The CDR3 spells CASSYRGTSTEAFF. DNA of the CDR3: TGTGCCAGCAGTTACAGGGGCACGAGCACTGAAGCTTTCTTT.

The chain employs TRBV18 and TRBJ2-3; D is undetermined. CDR1 and CDR2 (germline): KGHSH, LQKENI. Trimming removed 6 bases from V and 0 bases from J, with 7 bases in between. There are 13 residues in the CDR3. The CDR3 sequence: CASSQLSTDTQYF. The CDR3 DNA follows: TGTGCCAGCTCCCAGCTTAGCACAGATACGCAGTATTTT.

This clonotype showed up many times. The chain's CDR3 is CASRLHRVWAIQYF. CDR3 nucleotide sequence: TGTGCCAGCAGGCTACATCGGGTATGGGCCATTCAGTACTTC. V is TRBV6-1 and J is TRBJ2-4; no clear D gene. V lost 6 bases to trimming and J lost 9 bases, with 18 bases between them. The CDR3 loop spans 14 amino acids. Per the germline V gene, CDR1 is MNHNS and CDR2 is SASEGT.